Listed below are T cell receptor beta chains from one sample, sequenced in a study of cytomegalovirus exposure and HLA in healthy donors. The table came from immunoSEQ multiplex PCR; TCRdb's copy has only in-frame clones and leaves some out. The sample shows about 120,000 clones, 65% to 80% of them seen only once. Sequencing input: PBMCs. The receptors were sampled from a man aged 35 to 55 in good health and CMV-seropositive. CDR3s include the opening cysteine and the closing phenylalanine or tryptophan. The order of the fields is J gene, V gene, D gene, clone size, CDR3 DNA, CDR3 protein. The D gene is left open where the match is weak. Size values are once, few and many counts, or a class for expanded clones, and some rows have none.

>TRBJ1-1|TRBV18|-|once
TGTGCCAGCTCACAACGACAGCGAATGAACACTGAAGCTTTCTTT
CASSQRQRMNTEAFF
>TRBJ2-3|TRBV15|-|few
TGTGCCACGACTAGGGACACAGATACGCAGTATTTT
CATTRDTDTQYF
>TRBJ2-4|TRBV7-6|-|-
-
CASSFGTGAYF
>TRBJ2-3|TRBV5-6|TRBD1|few
TGTGCCAGCATCTCGGTCGTTGGACAGGGAAGTGTCACAGATACGCAGTATTTT
CASISVVGQGSVTDTQYF
>TRBJ1-2|TRBV7-2|-|-
TGTGCCAGCAGTCTAACCGGGACAAGCTATGGCTACACCTTC
CASSLTGTSYGYTF
>TRBJ1-2|TRBV5-1|-|few
TGCGCCAGCAGCTTGTCGTGGAGGGGAGGATATGGCTACACCTTC
CASSLSWRGGYGYTF
>TRBJ2-2|TRBV5-6|-|few
TGTGCCAGCAGCCACGGCTGGGCGGGCACCGGGGAGCTGTTTTTT
CASSHGWAGTGELFF
>TRBJ1-5|TRBV28|TRBD1|-
TGTGCCAGCAGTTTATCTGGTGGCAGGGGGAGCAATCAGCCCCAGCATTTT
CASSLSGGRGSNQPQHF
>TRBJ2-7|TRBV19|-|-
TGTGCCAGTAGTTTACAGGGTGTAGGGGGGCAGTACTTC
CASSLQGVGGQYF
>TRBJ2-3|TRBV7-3|TRBD2|few
TGTGCCAGCAGCTTAACTTTCCTAGCGGGGGGCGGTGATACGCAGTATTTT
CASSLTFLAGGGDTQYF
>TRBJ1-2|TRBV4-1|-|-
TGCGCCAGCAGCCAGCAGGGTTTGAGCTACGGCTACACCTTC
CASSQQGLSYGYTF
>TRBJ2-2|TRBV5-6|-|-
TGTGCCAGCAGCTTGGCCTGGACAGCTTACACCGGGGAGCTGTTTTTT
CASSLAWTAYTGELFF
>TRBJ1-2|TRBV5-4|-|-
TGTGCCAGCTCATACAGGAATATTAACTATGGCTACACCTTC
CASSYRNINYGYTF
>TRBJ2-3|TRBV2|-|-
TGTGCCAGCAGTCGACAGGGGCGGGGGGGCCTCCCGCAGTATTTT
CASSRQGRGGLPQYF
>TRBJ2-7|TRBV6-5|-|-
TGTGCCAGCTCTGGAGGGGGCGCGACCTACGAGCAGTACTTC
CASSGGGATYEQYF
>TRBJ1-2|TRBV7-2|-|-
TGTGCCAGCAGCCCAGCAGGGAGGGGTATCCCTAACTATGGCTACACCTTC
CASSPAGRGIPNYGYTF
>TRBJ2-2|TRBV7-3|-|-
TGTGCCAGCAGCTTCATAGGGGGGGGCAACACCGGGGAGCTGTTTTTT
CASSFIGGGNTGELFF
>TRBJ2-3|TRBV7-9|-|few
TGTGCCAGCAGCCTAGTGGCGGTAAATACGCAGTATTTT
CASSLVAVNTQYF
>TRBJ2-5|TRBV19|TRBD1|-
TGTGCCAGTAGTAGCACCGGGACAGGGAAGACCCAGTACTTC
CASSSTGTGKTQYF
>TRBJ2-7|TRBV9|TRBD2|-
TGTGCCAGCAGCGTACCCGGACTAGCGGGGGGGAACGAGCAGTACTTC
CASSVPGLAGGNEQYF
>TRBJ2-5|TRBV2|TRBD1|-
TGTGCCAGCAAAGAGACAGGGGGCGCAGAGACCCAGTACTTC
CASKETGGAETQYF
>TRBJ2-4|TRBV19|TRBD1|-
TGTGCCAGTAGTACTCGACAGGGTGAGGCCAAAAACATTCAGTACTTC
CASSTRQGEAKNIQYF
>TRBJ2-7|TRBV27|TRBD1|-
TGTGCCAGCAGTTTTACCGGGACAGGGGCTTACGAGCAGTACTTC
CASSFTGTGAYEQYF
>TRBJ2-1|TRBV10-3|TRBD2|-
TGTGCCATCAGAGATACCACTAGCGGGGGTCACAATGAGCAGTTCTTC
CAIRDTTSGGHNEQFF